The 22 T cell receptor beta chains below all came from one sample that was sequenced in a study of cytomegalovirus exposure and HLA in healthy donors. Method: immunoSEQ multiplex PCR; TCRdb's copy keeps in-frame clones and lacks some. The sample has approximately 200,000 clones, 88% seen once. The material sequenced was PBMCs. These receptors originate from a woman younger than 35 in good health and CMV-seronegative.

The rearrangement joins TRBV2 to TRBJ2-3, with TRBD2 identical over 8 bases. The CDR3 spans 16 residues. The V gene's germline CDR1 is SNHLY and CDR2 FYNNEI. V lost 4 bases, J lost 0 bases, and 6 bases stayed unmatched. The DNA of the CDR3 is TGTGCCAGCAGTGTGGCAGCTAGCGGGAGCACAGATACGCAGTATTTT. Translating gives CASSVAASGSTDTQYF.

The J gene is TRBJ2-5, the V gene TRBV2; TRBD2 matches 7 bases. This CDR3 is built from 12 residues. Germline V gene data show CDR1 as SNHLY and CDR2 as FYNNEI. The junction had 2 bases not matched to a gene; V was cut back by 6 bases and J by 4 bases. CDR3 DNA sequence: TGTGCCAGCAGGGGGGAGGGAGAGACCCAGTACTTC. It translates to CASRGEGETQYF. The full variable domain, completed using reference TRBV2 and TRBJ2-5, is EPEVTQTPSHQVTQMGQEVILRCVPISNHLYFYWYRQILGQKVEFLVSFYNNEISEKSEIFDDQFSVERPDGSNFTLKIRSTKLEDSAMYFCASRGEGETQYFGPGTRLLVL.

The chain recombines TRBV29-1 with TRBJ1-1; perhaps TRBD1 as D (6 bases). CDR3 length: 13 residues. Germline V CDR1 and CDR2: SQVTM, ANQGSEA. The V and J ends lost 6 bases and 0 bases respectively, with 11 bases between them. CDR3 region: CSVNRDMNTEAFF. DNA of the CDR3: TGCAGCGTGAACAGGGACATGAACACTGAAGCTTTCTTT.

V usage is TRBV7-2 and J usage is TRBJ2-3; 11 bases align to TRBD2. Trimming removed 4 bases from V and 10 bases from J; junction bases left unmatched: 1. Germline loops: CDR1 SGHTA, CDR2 FQGNSA. The CDR3 extends over 12 amino acids. CDR3 nucleotides: TGTGCCAGCAGCTCACTAGCGGGAGCGCAGTATTTT. Protein product: CASSSLAGAQYF.

V is TRBV6-1 and J is TRBJ1-5, with 9 bases identical to TRBD1. Germline values: CDR1 MNHNS, CDR2 SASEGT. Trimming removed 3 bases from V and 6 bases from J; junction bases left unmatched: 3. The length of the CDR3 is 14 residues. The CDR3 bases are TGTGCCAGCAGTGACGGGACAGGGAGTCAGCCCCAGCATTTT. Translating it yields CASSDGTGSQPQHF.

This clone came up a few times. The chain employs TRBV4-2 and TRBJ2-7; possible D gene TRBD2, 6 bases. The germline CDR1 and CDR2 sequences are LGHNA and YNFKEQ. This CDR3 has 16 residues. V gave up 0 bases and J gave up 2 bases, with 14 bases separating them. CDR3 region: CASSQDLPSEAYEQYF. CDR3 nucleotide sequence: TGTGCCAGCAGCCAAGATTTACCTAGCGAGGCCTACGAGCAGTACTTC.

The rearrangement joins TRBV28 to TRBJ1-1; possibly TRBD1 for D (5 bases). Germline V gene data show CDR1 as MDHEN and CDR2 as SYDVKM. V lost 1 base and J lost 1, with 10 bases in between. The CDR3 totals 15 residues. The CDR3 nucleotides are TGTGCCAGCAGTTTATATGGGGCGGCGAACACTGAAGCTTTCTTT. It specifies CASSLYGAANTEAFF.

J is TRBJ2-7 and V is TRBV7-6; a possible D gene is TRBD2 (5 bases). Germline CDR1 reads SGHVS; CDR2 reads FNYEAQ. The V end lost 4 bases, the J end lost 4 bases, and 17 bases lay between the germline ends. CDR3 length: 15 amino acids. The CDR3 region has the DNA TGTGCCAGCAGCTCGGAGGACGGGCATGGATACGAGCAGTACTTC. This gives the protein CASSSEDGHGYEQYF. The variable domain in full, completed from reference TRBV7-6 and TRBJ2-7, reads GAGVSQSPRYKVTKRGQDVALRCDPISGHVSLYWYRQALGQGPEFLTYFNYEAQQDKSGLPNDRFSAERPEGSISTLTIQRTEQRDSAMYRCASSSEDGHGYEQYFGPGTRLTVT.

The rearrangement links TRBV9 to TRBJ2-1; 12 bases are a match to TRBD2. The CDR3 length is 17 residues. The ends lost 1 base at V and 4 bases at J; junction bases unmatched: 6. The germline V gene encodes CDR1 SGDLS and CDR2 YYNGEE. CDR3 protein: CASSVRTGTSGYNEQFF. CDR3 sequence (DNA): TGTGCCAGCAGCGTAAGAACTGGGACTAGCGGGTACAATGAGCAGTTCTTC.

V is TRBV4-1 and J is TRBJ2-1, with TRBD2 matching 8 bases. V shed 4 bases, J shed 0 bases, and the junction held 14 bases outside the gene matches. The germline gives CDR1 MGHRA, CDR2 YSYEKL. This CDR3 has 19 residues. CDR3 protein: CASSPRDIAGTSSYNEQFF. As DNA, the CDR3 is TGCGCCAGCAGCCCAAGAGATATAGCGGGAACAAGCTCCTACAATGAGCAGTTCTTC.

The gene calls are TRBV19 and TRBJ1-2; no reliable D call. The CDR3 spans 15 residues. V was cut by 9 bases and J by 0 bases, with 17 bases left in between. Germline values: CDR1 LNHDA, CDR2 SQIVND (reference sequence). The CDR3 nucleotides read TGTGCCAGCAATCCCTTTGTCCAGTCTAACTATGGCTACACCTTC. It codes for CASNPFVQSNYGYTF. Drawing the rest from reference TRBV19 and TRBJ1-2, the complete variable domain is DGGITQSPKYLFRKEGQNVTLSCEQNLNHDAMYWYRQDPGQGLRLIYYSQIVNDFQKGDIAEGYSVSREKKESFPLTVTSAQKNPTAFYLCASNPFVQSNYGYTFGSGTRLTVV.

The CDR3 loop is CASSLAGNSYNEQFF. CDR3 nucleotide sequence: TGTGCCAGCAGCCTAGCGGGAAACAGCTACAATGAGCAGTTCTTC. The J gene is TRBJ2-1, the V gene TRBV14; 8 bases map to TRBD2. The CDR3 runs to 15 residues. Germline values: CDR1 SGHDN, CDR2 FVKESK. The V segment lost 4 bases and the J segment 3 bases; nucleotides outside the gene matches: 5.

The rearrangement joins TRBV29-1 to TRBJ1-3; D possibly corresponds to TRBD1 (6 bases). CDR3 size: 14 residues. Germline V gene lookup returns CDR1 SQVTM and CDR2 ANQGSEA. V lost 0 bases, J lost 4 bases, and 10 bases lay in between. Here the CDR3 DNA reads TGCAGCGTTGAAGATCCAGGACAGGGAAACACCATATATTTT. This codes for CSVEDPGQGNTIYF.

This chain links TRBV6-5 with TRBJ1-1; weak D call: TRBD1 (5 bases). The CDR3 covers 11 residues. CDR1 MNHEY and CDR2 SVGAGI come from the germline V gene. Trimming cost V 8 bases and J 1 base, with 5 bases left between them. CDR3 amino acids: CASGANTEAFF. The CDR3 region has the DNA TGTGCCAGCGGGGCGAACACTGAAGCTTTCTTT.

As for this clone: The germline gene is not matched at one end of the junction; a read error may be the cause. The chain is built from TRBV29-1 and TRBJ2-1; weak D call: TRBD2 (6 bases). The CDR3 loop spans 11 amino acids. In germline, CDR1 is SQVTM, CDR2 ANQGSEA. The CDR3 spells CYGSSYNEQFF. The DNA of the CDR3 is TGTTACGGGAGCTCCTACAATGAGCAGTTCTTC.

This chain uses TRBV27 with TRBJ2-7, with D maybe TRBD2 (5 bases). Germline assignment: CDR1 MNHEY and CDR2 SMNVEV (reference sequence). V lost 5 bases to trimming and J lost 5 bases, with 16 bases between them. There are 14 residues in the CDR3. This CDR3 is CASSPLAPGDEQYF. CDR3 sequence (DNA): TGTGCCAGCAGTCCCTTAGCGCCTGGGGACGAGCAGTACTTC.

This chain uses TRBV18 with TRBJ2-7, with TRBD1 matching 8 bases. Germline V gives CDR1 KGHSH, CDR2 LQKENI. The CDR3 spans 15 residues. V gave up 4 bases and J gave up 0 bases; unmatched junction bases: 5. Written as DNA, the CDR3 is TGTGCCAGCTCACAATACACAGGGGGCTCCTACGAGCAGTACTTC. Protein: CASSQYTGGSYEQYF.

J is TRBJ2-5 and V is TRBV28, with 10 bases identical to TRBD2. The germline V gene encodes CDR1 MDHEN and CDR2 SYDVKM. The CDR3 contains 15 residues. After removal of 7 bases from V and 5 bases from J, the junction contained 10 bases not matched to a gene. CDR3 bases: TGTGCCAGCATTCCGCTAGCGGGAGTTTCGGAGACCCAGTACTTC. Translating gives CASIPLAGVSETQYF.

The chain carries TRBV5-6 and TRBJ2-2, with a possible D match to TRBD1 (6 bases). CDR3 size: 15 residues. Trimming left V 4 bases short and J 4 bases short, with 14 bases between. Germline lookup yields CDR1 SGHDT and CDR2 YYEEEE. The CDR3 loop reads CASSPERRGTGELFF. CDR3 nucleotides: TGTGCCAGCAGCCCGGAGCGCAGGGGCACCGGGGAGCTGTTTTTT.

V and J are TRBV7-9 and TRBJ2-1; 8 positions match TRBD2. V lost 4 bases to trimming and J lost 5 bases; unmatched junction nucleotides: 1. Germline V gene data show CDR1 as SEHNR and CDR2 as FQNEAQ (reference sequence). The CDR3 sequence is 13 residues long. CDR3 residues: CASSWGLDNEQFF. The CDR3 DNA reads as TGTGCCAGCAGCTGGGGACTAGACAATGAGCAGTTCTTC. Full variable domain (rest looked up from reference TRBV7-9 and TRBJ2-1): DTGVSQNPRHKITKRGQNVTFRCDPISEHNRLYWYRQTLGQGPEFLTYFQNEAQLEKSRLLSDRFSAERPKGSFSTLEIQRTEQGDSAMYLCASSWGLDNEQFFGPGTRLTVL.

This rearrangement joins TRBV28 to TRBJ1-1, with D perhaps matching TRBD1 (6 bases). This CDR3 region has 14 residues. With 3 bases removed from V and 3 bases from J, the gap between germline ends came to 11 bases. Germline CDR1 reads MDHEN; CDR2 reads SYDVKM. Here the CDR3 reads CASSFPEGDTEAFF. As DNA, the CDR3 is TGTGCCAGCAGTTTCCCCGAGGGGGACACTGAAGCTTTCTTT. The full variable domain, its missing parts supplied by reference TRBV28 and TRBJ1-1, is DVKVTQSSRYLVKRTGEKVFLECVQDMDHENMFWYRQDPGLGLRLIYFSYDVKMKEKGDIPEGYSVSREKKERFSLILESASTNQTSMYLCASSFPEGDTEAFFGQGTRLTVV.

The chain joins TRBV27 to TRBJ2-1, with D possibly matching TRBD1 (6 bases). CDR3 length: 15 residues. Germline V gene sequence: CDR1 MNHEY, CDR2 SMNVEV (reference sequence). The V end lost 2 bases, the J end lost 3 bases, and 11 bases lay between the germline ends. The CDR3 sequence: CASSLSQGRYNEQFF. CDR3 coding DNA: TGTGCCAGCAGTTTAAGTCAGGGGCGCTACAATGAGCAGTTCTTC.